A single sample is the source of the 20 T cell receptor beta chains below, sequenced in a study of vaccination and CD4 T cells after COVID-19. For these receptors, no antigen is known. Oncomine TCR Beta short-read sequencing was applied to DNA from cultured CD4+ T cells. TCRdb passed the PCR reads through MiXCR, listing each CDR3 protein once. Among some 14,000 distinct CDR3 sequences, about two fifths were seen once, and the ten largest hold about an eighth. Treatment given: approximately nine-day PBMC culture with coronavirus spike peptide pools or control peptides (ViraFEST assay). Sequences were obtained from CD4+ T cells from blood, cultured in vitro. The origin of the receptors is a human donor who had recovered from COVID-19.

The chain couples TRBV20-1 to TRBJ2-1, with TRBD2 identical over 8 bases. Germline V CDR1 and CDR2: DFQATT, SNEGSKA (reference sequence). This CDR3 region has 14 residues. The ends lost 1 base at V and 9 bases at J; junction bases unmatched: 8. CDR3 loop: CSARVASGFGEQFF. The CDR3 nucleotides are TGCAGTGCTAGAGTGGCTAGCGGGTTCGGTGAGCAGTTCTTC.

CDR3 sequence reads: CASSEQGDQPQHF. The CDR3 DNA follows: TGTGCCAGCAGCGAGCAGGGGGATCAGCCCCAGCATTTT. The V and J genes are TRBV9 and TRBJ1-5, with 7 bases matching TRBD1. This CDR3 comprises 13 residues. Germline CDR1 SGDLS, CDR2 YYNGEE. V gave up 3 bases and J gave up 5 bases; unmatched junction bases: 2.

The chain recombines TRBV11-2 with TRBJ2-3; D gene ambiguous. The V end lost 0 bases, the J end lost 9 bases, and 13 bases lay between the germline ends. Germline CDR1 reads SGHAT; CDR2 reads FQNNGV. This CDR3 region has 14 residues. The CDR3 coding sequence is TGTGCCAGCAGCTTAGACGTCCCAGGTATCACGCAGTATTTT. This gives the protein CASSLDVPGITQYF. Complete variable domain (other parts from reference TRBV11-2 and TRBJ2-3): EAGVAQSPRYKIIEKRQSVAFWCNPISGHATLYWYQQILGQGPKLLIQFQNNGVVDDSQLPKDRFSAERLKGVDSTLKIQPAKLEDSAVYLCASSLDVPGITQYFGPGTRLTVL.

This chain links TRBV6-1 with TRBJ2-5; unclear D gene. With 6 bases removed from V and 3 bases from J, the gap between germline ends came to 11 bases. This CDR3 is built from 13 residues. Looked up from germline, CDR1 is MNHNS and CDR2 is SASEGT. CDR3 bases: TGTGCCAGCAGCCCACACGGCGAAGAGACCCAGTACTTC. As protein: CASSPHGEETQYF.

DNA for the CDR3: TGTGCCAGCAGTTCTTACGGACAGGGCCCTGGAAACACCATATATTTT. Its protein is CASSSYGQGPGNTIYF. The chain carries TRBV12-3 or TRBV12-4 and TRBJ1-3; 8 bases are shared with TRBD1. Trimming removed 4 bases from V and 2 bases from J; junction bases left unmatched: 7. The CDR3 runs 16 residues.

This clonotype was seen more than once but under ten times. The gene calls are TRBV30 and TRBJ1-1, with D tentatively TRBD1 (6 bases). The germline V gene has CDR1 GTSNPN and CDR2 SVGIG (reference sequence). The CDR3 covers 14 residues. V was shortened by 1 base and J by 0 bases, with 9 bases between the two germline ends. The CDR3 DNA reads as TGTGCCTGGAGTGAAGACAGGATGAACACTGAAGCTTTCTTT. Translating gives CAWSEDRMNTEAFF.

The gene calls are TRBV27 and TRBJ1-2; 7 positions agree with TRBD1. The V and J ends lost 4 bases and 8 bases, in that order; junction bases with no gene match: 16. The CDR3 has 16 residues. From germline, CDR1 is MNHEY and CDR2 SMNVEV (reference sequence). This CDR3 is CASSSIVDRDMSGYTF. CDR3 nucleotide sequence: TGTGCCAGCAGTTCAATAGTCGACAGGGATATGAGCGGCTACACCTTC.

The V call is TRBV12-3 or TRBV12-4, the J call TRBJ1-6; no firm D call. This CDR3 comprises 13 residues. V lost 2 bases and J 10 bases, leaving 9 bases between the germline ends. CDR3 sequence (DNA): TGTGCCAGCAGTTTATATAGTGGCTCACCCCTCCACTTT. It yields the protein CASSLYSGSPLHF.

This rearrangement joins TRBV5-1 to TRBJ1-1; no clear D. V was clipped by 4 bases and J by 3 bases, with 13 bases between them. In germline, CDR1 is SGHRS, CDR2 YFSETQ. This CDR3 contains 14 residues. The CDR3 sequence: CASSVLKDHTEAFF. Here the CDR3 DNA reads TGCGCCAGCAGCGTGCTTAAGGATCACACTGAAGCTTTCTTT.

This clonotype was observed a single time. The V call is TRBV5-1, the J call TRBJ2-6; D not resolved. V was shortened by 3 bases and J by 2 bases, with 9 bases between the two germline ends. CDR1 and CDR2 (germline): SGHRS, YFSETQ. This CDR3 spans 15 amino acids. CDR3 loop: CASSYAIAGANVLTF. As DNA, the CDR3 is TGCGCCAGCAGCTATGCGATTGCTGGGGCCAACGTCCTGACTTTC. Full variable domain (outside the CDR3, taken from reference TRBV5-1 and TRBJ2-6): KAGVTQTPRYLIKTRGQQVTLSCSPISGHRSVSWYQQTPGQGLQFLFEYFSETQRNKGNFPGRFSGRQFSNSRSEMNVSTLELGDSALYLCASSYAIAGANVLTFGAGSRLTVL.

CDR3 sequence (DNA): TGTGCCAGCAGCTCCCCCCGCGGCCCCAATGAGCAGTTCTTC. As protein: CASSSPRGPNEQFF. The chain carries TRBV7-8 and TRBJ2-1, with D unclear. The V end lost 4 bases, the J end lost 6 bases, and 13 bases lay between the germline ends. CDR1 is SGHVS, CDR2 FQNEAQ, per germline. CDR3 length: 14 residues.

The gene calls are TRBV7-8 and TRBJ1-5; D not resolved. There are 14 residues in the CDR3. Germline values: CDR1 SGHVS, CDR2 FQNEAQ. The ends were cut back, 3 bases at V and 7 bases at J, with 13 bases in the middle. The CDR3 DNA reads as TGTGCCAGCAGCTTTGGCTACCACGCCCAGCCCCAGCATTTT. Protein product: CASSFGYHAQPQHF.

The CDR3 sequence: CASSEPGQGAGGYTF. For the CDR3, the DNA is TGTGCCAGCAGTGAACCGGGACAGGGGGCGGGTGGCTACACCTTC. V is TRBV25-1 and J is TRBJ1-2; 12 nucleotides agree with TRBD1. With 2 bases clipped from V and 7 bases from J, the junction kept 5 bases outside the gene matches. CDR1 is MGHDK, CDR2 SYGVNS, per germline. The CDR3 covers 15 residues.

This clonotype occurred a few times. The chain links TRBV20-1 to TRBJ2-7; TRBD2 matches at 9 bases. Germline lookup yields CDR1 DFQATT and CDR2 SNEGSKA (reference sequence). The CDR3 contains 13 residues. Losses at the gene ends were 5 bases for V and 6 bases for J; bases not matched to a gene: 8. CDR3 DNA: TGCAGTGCTGGAAGGCGGGAGGGTTCCGAGCAGTACTTC. Protein: CSAGRREGSEQYF.

This clonotype was seen a few times. The chain recombines TRBV11-1 with TRBJ2-2, with a weak D call TRBD1 (5 bases). Trimming cost V 2 bases and J 5 bases, with 9 bases left between them. The CDR3 extends over 14 amino acids. Germline V gives CDR1 SGHAT, CDR2 FQDESV (reference sequence). CDR3 DNA: TGTGCCAGCAGCTTACTGCAGGGAACCGGGGAGCTGTTTTTT. This encodes CASSLLQGTGELFF.

DNA for the CDR3: TGTGCCAGCAGCTGGGGATTTCGCACAGATACGCAGTATTTT. Translating gives CASSWGFRTDTQYF. The chain uses TRBV7-2 and TRBJ2-3; no firm D call. V was clipped by 4 bases and J by 1 base, with 9 bases between them. This CDR3 region has 14 residues. Germline values: CDR1 SGHTA, CDR2 FQGNSA.

This clonotype has only one observation. The V and J genes are TRBV20-1 and TRBJ1-3; weak D call: TRBD1 (6 bases). The length of the CDR3 is 15 residues. Germline CDR1 DFQATT, CDR2 SNEGSKA (reference sequence). Trimming pared 7 bases from V and 4 bases from J, leaving 20 bases between. DNA for the CDR3: TGCAGTGGAACCCTGCCAGGGGCGAGGGGAAACACCATATATTTT. It yields the protein CSGTLPGARGNTIYF.

CDR3 DNA sequence: TGCGCCAGCAGCCAGGAATCCGAGCAGACCCAGTACTTC. This gives the protein CASSQESEQTQYF. J is TRBJ2-5 and V is TRBV5-1, with D unresolved. This CDR3 is 13 amino acids long. Germline CDR1 and CDR2: SGHRS and YFSETQ. Trimming cost V 4 bases and J 6 bases, with 13 bases left between them.

This clonotype was recorded a few times. The V and J genes are TRBV20-1 and TRBJ1-5; D unresolved. The germline V gene has CDR1 DFQATT and CDR2 SNEGSKA (reference sequence). The CDR3 consists of 13 residues. V lost 0 bases and J lost 9, with 12 bases in between. Here the CDR3 DNA reads TGCAGTGCTAGAGAGTATGGGGAGGGGCCCCAGCATTTT. It translates to CSAREYGEGPQHF.

The chain links TRBV19 to TRBJ1-5; D is unclear. The V end lost 5 bases, the J end lost 1 base, and 12 bases lay between the germline ends. This CDR3 contains 15 residues. Germline V lookup: CDR1 LNHDA, CDR2 SQIVND (reference sequence). CDR3 nucleotide sequence: TGTGCCAGTAGTTACCTGGCCGGCAGCAATCAGCCCCAGCATTTT. Translating gives CASSYLAGSNQPQHF.